These 4 T cell receptor beta chains originate from one sample sequenced in a study of control samples from healthy donors and cancer patients. The data were produced by immunoSEQ multiplex PCR, yet TCRdb's version contains in-frame clones alone and is incomplete. The sample lists some 130,000 clones, about 92% occurring once. Sequenced material: PBMCs. The receptors shown here come from a man aged 50-59 years with head and neck cancer.

V and J are TRBV6-5 and TRBJ1-2, with D possibly matching TRBD1 (5 bases). Per germline, CDR1 MNHEY and CDR2 SVGAGI. CDR3 length equals 13 residues. Trimming stripped 7 bases from V and 6 bases from J, with 15 bases between. The CDR3 DNA follows: TGTGCCAGCACTCAGGGATCGGGGAATGGCTACACCTTC. Amino acids: CASTQGSGNGYTF.

This sequence joins TRBV19 and TRBJ1-1, with TRBD1 matching over 11 bases. Trimming at V came to 7 bases and at J to 10 bases, leaving 14 bases not matched to a gene. Germline V gene data show CDR1 as LNHDA and CDR2 as SQIVND (reference sequence). The CDR3 spans 15 residues. CDR3 sequence reads: CASTVRTGGKKVAFF. Here the CDR3 DNA reads TGTGCCAGTACCGTTCGGACAGGGGGCAAGAAGGTAGCTTTCTTT.

V usage is TRBV5-5 and J usage is TRBJ1-1, with D perhaps TRBD1 (5 bases). Germline CDR1 and CDR2: SGHKS and YYEKEE (reference sequence). Trimming left V 4 bases short and J 8 bases short, with 9 bases between. The CDR3 is 11 amino acids. CDR3 sequence: CASSPGTEAFF. In DNA, the CDR3 is TGTGCCAGCAGCCCCGGGACCGAAGCTTTCTTT.

The genes are TRBV9 and TRBJ1-1; tentatively, D is TRBD1 (6 bases). The CDR3 contains 17 residues. CDR1 is SGDLS and CDR2 is YYNGEE in the germline V gene. Trimming cost V 3 bases and J 0 bases, with 18 bases left between them. This chain's CDR3 is CASSATGSASMNTEAFF. The CDR3 coding sequence is TGTGCCAGCAGCGCGACAGGATCTGCTTCCATGAACACTGAAGCTTTCTTT.